Listed below are T cell receptor beta chains from one sample, sequenced in a study of shared clonotypes between healthy human individuals. Profiled with immunoSEQ multiplex PCR; TCRdb holds only in-frame clones, not every one. Found here are approximately 530,000 clones, about 95% of them singletons; the top ten hold 0.06%. The specimen was naive CD4+ T cells sorted from blood. The receptors were gathered from a woman in her twenties or thirties in good health. The CDR3 runs from the conserved cysteine through the conserved F or W. A D gene is named only where the DNA matches it firmly. The size entry is marked missing in some rows and otherwise reads once, few, many or a size class.

J: TRBJ2-5; D: TRBD2; size: once; V: TRBV25-1; DNA: TGTGCCAGCAGTGAATCAGGACTAGCGGGAGGCCTCAGGGAGACCCAGTACTTC; CDR3: CASSESGLAGGLRETQYF
J: TRBJ2-7; D: TRBD2; size: .; V: TRBV5-5; DNA: TGTGCCAGCAGCTTGGGCGGGAGTCCCTCCTACGAGCAGTACTTC; CDR3: CASSLGGSPSYEQYF
J: TRBJ1-4; D: TRBD1; size: .; V: TRBV4-1; DNA: TGCGCCAGCAAACAGGGGGCCCTCCTTCTTAATGAAAAACTGTTTTTT; CDR3: CASKQGALLLNEKLFF
J: TRBJ2-7; D: .; size: once; V: TRBV28; DNA: TGTGCCAGCAGTCATCCGGGACAAACCTACGAGCAGTACTTC; CDR3: CASSHPGQTYEQYF
J: TRBJ2-5; D: .; size: .; V: TRBV27; DNA: TGTGCCAGCAGTTTCTCCCGGGACGTTGGGACCCAGTACTTC; CDR3: CASSFSRDVGTQYF
J: TRBJ2-6; D: TRBD2; size: .; V: TRBV10-2; DNA: TGCGCCAGCAAGGAGCGGGAGGACTCTGGGGCCAACGTCCTGACTTTC; CDR3: CASKEREDSGANVLTF
J: TRBJ2-3; D: TRBD2; size: once; V: TRBV6-1; DNA: TGTGCCAGCAGTGAGGGACTAGCGGGGACCACAGATACGCAGTATTTT; CDR3: CASSEGLAGTTDTQYF
J: TRBJ1-1; D: .; size: .; V: TRBV10-3; DNA: TGTGCCATCAGTAACGACAGGTCCATTTCCACTGAAGCTTTCTTT; CDR3: CAISNDRSISTEAFF
J: TRBJ2-7; D: TRBD2; size: .; V: TRBV9; DNA: TGTGCCAGCAGCAAGGCGCGGGAGGGCTCGGGTCCCAACGAGCAGTACTTC; CDR3: CASSKAREGSGPNEQYF
J: TRBJ2-3; D: .; size: .; V: TRBV29-1; DNA: TGCAGCGTTGAGGGGACGGGGACAGATACGCAGTATTTT; CDR3: CSVEGTGTDTQYF
J: TRBJ2-5; D: TRBD1; size: .; V: TRBV4-1; DNA: TGCGCCAGCAGCCAAGCGACAGGGGCGCTAGAGACCCAGTACTTC; CDR3: CASSQATGALETQYF
J: TRBJ1-1; D: TRBD1; size: few; V: TRBV7-3; DNA: TGTGCCAGCAGCTCAGGACAGGGGAGGACTGAAGCTTTCTTT; CDR3: CASSSGQGRTEAFF
J: TRBJ2-5; D: .; size: .; V: TRBV19; DNA: TGTGCCAGTAGTGTCGACAGAAATCAAGAGACCCAGTACTTC; CDR3: CASSVDRNQETQYF
J: TRBJ2-1; D: TRBD2; size: .; V: TRBV18; DNA: TGTGCCAGCTCACCCACAGCTAGCGGGAGAAGGCGGGATGAGCAGTTCTTC; CDR3: CASSPTASGRRRDEQFF
J: TRBJ1-5; D: .; size: .; V: TRBV27; DNA: TGTGCCAGTAGGGGACGGGCGAATCAGCCCCAGCATTTT; CDR3: CASRGRANQPQHF
J: TRBJ1-1; D: .; size: .; V: TRBV6-1; DNA: TGTGCCAGCAGTGAGATTGGGGCCGTCAACACTGAAGCTTTCTTT; CDR3: CASSEIGAVNTEAFF
J: TRBJ2-5; D: .; size: .; V: TRBV28; DNA: TGTGCCAGCAGCAATTCCCGTGGGACCCAGTACTTC; CDR3: CASSNSRGTQYF
J: TRBJ1-5; D: .; size: .; V: TRBV7-8; DNA: TGTGCCAGCAGCTCGGGGGCGGGGGGCAATCAGCCCCAGCATTTT; CDR3: CASSSGAGGNQPQHF
J: TRBJ2-7; D: .; size: .; V: TRBV18; DNA: TGTGCCAGCTCACCCAAAATCGGAGGGTCCCACGAGCAGTACTTC; CDR3: CASSPKIGGSHEQYF
J: TRBJ2-7; D: .; size: .; V: TRBV6-5; DNA: TGTGCCAGCAGCCAGCAGCTACACTACGAGCAGTACTTC; CDR3: CASSQQLHYEQYF
J: TRBJ2-3; D: .; size: .; V: TRBV11-1; DNA: TGTGCCAGCAGCTTAGCTCGAGGGGCGAGGGGTACAGATACGCAGTATTTT; CDR3: CASSLARGARGTDTQYF
J: TRBJ2-1; D: .; size: .; V: TRBV29-1; DNA: TGCAGCTCAGGGACCAGACCGGGCTCCTACAATGAGCAGTTCTTC; CDR3: CSSGTRPGSYNEQFF
J: TRBJ1-4; D: .; size: .; V: TRBV28; DNA: TGTGCCACCCTGCTAAGTGAGGGGGGACCGAGTAAACTGTTTTTT; CDR3: CATLLSEGGPSKLFF
J: TRBJ2-7; D: .; size: .; V: TRBV19; DNA: TGTGCCAGTTCTAAAAAAACACAGGGACCCTACGAGCAGTACTTC; CDR3: CASSKKTQGPYEQYF
J: TRBJ1-1; D: TRBD1; size: .; V: TRBV5-1; DNA: TGCGCCAGCAGCCGACAGGGGGGTAGTACCACTGAAGCTTTCTTT; CDR3: CASSRQGGSTTEAFF
J: TRBJ1-5; D: .; size: .; V: TRBV10-2; DNA: TGCGCCAGCAGTGTGGGGTTGAAGAGCAATCAGCCCCAGCATTTT; CDR3: CASSVGLKSNQPQHF
J: TRBJ1-1; D: .; size: .; V: TRBV5-1; DNA: TGCGCCAGCAGCTTGGGCGGTGGGGGCACTGAAGCTTTCTTT; CDR3: CASSLGGGGTEAFF
J: TRBJ2-1; D: TRBD2; size: .; V: TRBV11-2; DNA: TGTGCCAGCAGCCCCCTAGGTGTGTGGCTAGCGGGTGGCAATGAGCAGTTCTTC; CDR3: CASSPLGVWLAGGNEQFF
J: TRBJ2-1; D: .; size: once; V: TRBV29-1; DNA: TGCAGCGTTCGCCCTAAGGACAATGAGCAGTTCTTC; CDR3: CSVRPKDNEQFF
J: TRBJ1-2; D: .; size: .; V: TRBV5-1; DNA: TGCGCCAGCAGCTTGGATCCCTTAGCTGGCTACACCTTC; CDR3: CASSLDPLAGYTF
J: TRBJ1-1; D: .; size: .; V: TRBV28; DNA: TGTGCCAGCAGTTCAATTCCGAACACTGAAGCTTTCTTT; CDR3: CASSSIPNTEAFF
J: TRBJ2-1; D: .; size: .; V: TRBV29-1; DNA: TGCAGCGTTTCAGCCGGGACTGACAATGAGCAGTTCTTC; CDR3: CSVSAGTDNEQFF
J: TRBJ1-6; D: .; size: .; V: TRBV27; DNA: TGTGCCAGCAGTTTATCGAATCAGCTCTCACCCCTCCACTTT; CDR3: CASSLSNQLSPLHF
J: TRBJ2-7; D: TRBD2; size: .; V: TRBV2; DNA: TGTGCCAGCAGAGACCCCGCCGCGGGAGGCGAGCAGTACTTC; CDR3: CASRDPAAGGEQYF
J: TRBJ1-2; D: .; size: once; V: TRBV30; DNA: TGTGCCTGGAGTGTCGGGGCCTCCGGAGGCTATGGCTACACCTTC; CDR3: CAWSVGASGGYGYTF
J: TRBJ2-5; D: .; size: .; V: TRBV5-1; DNA: TGCGCCAGCAGCCACGACACGGTTCTGACCCAGTACTTC; CDR3: CASSHDTVLTQYF
J: TRBJ2-7; D: TRBD2; size: .; V: TRBV13; DNA: TGTGCCAGCAGCCTCTACCCCCAGGGAGGGGAGCAGTACTTC; CDR3: CASSLYPQGGEQYF
J: TRBJ2-7; D: TRBD1; size: once; V: TRBV6-1; DNA: TGTGCCAGCAGTGAAATTGGACAGGGGAAGAAGAGCGAGCAGTACTTC; CDR3: CASSEIGQGKKSEQYF
J: TRBJ1-2; D: .; size: once; V: TRBV6-5; DNA: TGTGCCAGCAGCCCCCGGGGGTTTCGTGGCTACACCTTC; CDR3: CASSPRGFRGYTF
J: TRBJ2-5; D: .; size: .; V: TRBV28; DNA: TGCCTGTCCCAGGAGACCCAGTACTTC; CDR3: CLSQETQYF
J: TRBJ1-6; D: TRBD1; size: .; V: TRBV7-2; DNA: TGTGCCAGCAGCACCAGACAGGGACCAAATTCACCCCTCCACTTT; CDR3: CASSTRQGPNSPLHF
J: TRBJ2-7; D: .; size: .; V: TRBV18; DNA: TGTGCCAGCTCACCGGACAGCCTGGGCGAGCAGTACTTC; CDR3: CASSPDSLGEQYF
J: TRBJ2-7; D: .; size: .; V: TRBV28; DNA: TGTGCCAGCAGTGGTCTAGGCTCCTACGAGCAGTACTTC; CDR3: CASSGLGSYEQYF
J: TRBJ1-2; D: .; size: .; V: TRBV10-2; DNA: TGCGCCAGCAAACCGTCCGGGACCGGCTGGGGCTATGGCTACACCTTC; CDR3: CASKPSGTGWGYGYTF
J: TRBJ2-6; D: .; size: .; V: TRBV5-1; DNA: TGCGCCAGCAGCTACCTGCCGGGACCTGCTGGGGCCAACGTCCTGACTTTC; CDR3: CASSYLPGPAGANVLTF
J: TRBJ2-5; D: .; size: .; V: TRBV5-1; DNA: TGCGCCAGCAGATCAGAAGGTTGGGAGACCCAGTACTTC; CDR3: CASRSEGWETQYF
J: TRBJ2-3; D: .; size: once; V: TRBV28; DNA: TGTGCCAGCTCCGGGACACGGCACACAGATACGCAGTATTTT; CDR3: CASSGTRHTDTQYF